Sequencing of this T cell receptor beta chain was carried out in a study of T cells in Graves' hyperthyroidism and ophthalmopathy. This clonotype was observed a few times. Its specificity is unknown. Findings of the study overall: Through a model of 13 V-J features, ophthalmopathy was separated from stable hyperthyroidism. Model-based prediction identified ophthalmopathy a median roughly six months prior to its onset. Blood samples included most of the expanded thyroid clonotypes exceeding 0.001.

There were TCR beta CDR3 regions amplified from RNA transcripts. TCR CDR3 regions were first amplified by RT-PCR with HTBI primers. TCRdb re-called the multiplex PCR reads with MiXCR, one entry per CDR3 protein. The table has roughly 570,000 distinct CDR3 sequences, 40% to 55% seen once. Sequencing input: peripheral blood or thyroid tissue (not recorded which). The TCR was taken from an adult woman with Graves' disease, either hyperthyroidism or ophthalmopathy (not recorded which).

CDR3 loop: CSASQVTSGSDTQYF. CDR3 bases: TGCAGTGCTAGCCAAGTCACTAGCGGGAGTGATACGCAGTATTTT. This chain links TRBV20-1 with TRBJ2-3; TRBD2 matches 11 bases. The CDR3 contains 15 residues. Trimming removed 3 bases from V and 6 bases from J; junction bases left unmatched: 8. Germline values: CDR1 DFQATT, CDR2 SNEGSKA (reference sequence).